These T cell receptor beta chains were read from a single sample in a study of blood T cell repertoires in COVID-19. TCRdb's table, derived via immunoSEQ multiplex PCR, lists solely in-frame clones and lacks some. The sample holds under 250,000 clones, around 88% seen once. The source material was peripheral blood. The receptors stem from an older man with acute or convalescent COVID-19. CDR3s include the opening cysteine and the closing phenylalanine or tryptophan. D genes are given only for firm matches. Not every row has a clone size; where given, it reads once, few, many or a size class.

len	d_gene	j_gene	v_gene	abundance	CDR3aa	CDR3nt
15	NA	TRBJ2-3	TRBV7-2	once	CASSVQRLSTDTQYF	TGTGCCAGCAGCGTACAGCGACTAAGCACAGATACGCAGTATTTT
13	NA	TRBJ1-1	TRBV19	NA	CASSIYRDTEAFF	TGTGCCAGTAGTATTTACAGGGACACTGAAGCTTTCTTT
12	NA	TRBJ2-7	TRBV6-5	NA	CASSPTTHEQYF	TGTGCCAGCAGTCCGACGACTCACGAGCAGTACTTC
13	NA	TRBJ1-2	TRBV29-1	NA	CSVALHTRNGYTF	TGCAGCGTTGCCCTCCACACCCGTAATGGCTACACCTTC
14	TRBD1	TRBJ1-1	TRBV24-1	NA	CATTGQGAIPEAFF	TGTGCCACCACCGGACAGGGGGCGATCCCTGAAGCTTTCTTT
15	NA	TRBJ1-6	TRBV7-3	once	CASSLKSGDGSPLHF	TGTGCCAGCAGCTTAAAATCAGGGGATGGTTCACCCCTCCACTTT
15	TRBD2	TRBJ2-2	TRBV5-1	once	CASSLIVGGTGELFF	TGCGCCAGCAGCTTGATAGTCGGGGGGACCGGGGAGCTGTTTTTT
13	NA	TRBJ2-7	TRBV18	NA	CASSPPSSYEQYF	TGTGCCAGCTCACCACCCAGCTCCTACGAGCAGTACTTC
15	NA	TRBJ2-1	TRBV9	NA	CASSVGGSAGNEQFF	TGTGCCAGCAGCGTAGGAGGGAGCGCTGGCAATGAGCAGTTCTTC
11	TRBD2	TRBJ2-1	TRBV20-1	once	CSARVRGRKFF	TGCAGTGCTAGAGTCCGCGGGAGGAAGTTCTTC